The sequence of this T cell receptor (beta chain) was determined in a study of T cells in Graves' hyperthyroidism and ophthalmopathy. For the study at large: Peripheral blood sampling occurred at initial diagnosis, before any treatment. Study outcomes and limitations: Most expanded thyroid clonotypes above 0.001 also appeared in blood.

The investigators amplified TCR beta CDR3 regions from RNA transcripts. A set of HTBI primers served as the primers for a first-round RT-PCR of the TCR CDR3. TCRdb itself ran the multiplex PCR reads through MiXCR, one entry per CDR3 protein. This table has about 410,000 distinct CDR3 sequences, roughly 14% appearing once. Criteria for exclusion of patients were uncontrolled infection, other autoimmune disease, pregnancy or lactation. Fresh peripheral blood, about 9.9 ml, yielded the PBMCs. This clonotype was seen ten or more times. The antigen is not known. In germline, CDR1 is MNHEY, CDR2 SMNVEV (reference sequence). The V and J ends lost 7 bases and 6 bases, in that order; junction bases with no gene match: 10. The CDR3 is 15 amino acids.

The sequence was obtained from a man aged 18 to 30 with Graves' ophthalmopathy. Source material: blood. V gene TRBV27 combines with J gene TRBJ2-1; 9 bases match TRBD2. This CDR3 is CASNPGLAGINEQFF. CDR3 nucleotide sequence: TGTGCCAGCAACCCCGGGCTAGCGGGAATCAATGAGCAGTTCTTC.